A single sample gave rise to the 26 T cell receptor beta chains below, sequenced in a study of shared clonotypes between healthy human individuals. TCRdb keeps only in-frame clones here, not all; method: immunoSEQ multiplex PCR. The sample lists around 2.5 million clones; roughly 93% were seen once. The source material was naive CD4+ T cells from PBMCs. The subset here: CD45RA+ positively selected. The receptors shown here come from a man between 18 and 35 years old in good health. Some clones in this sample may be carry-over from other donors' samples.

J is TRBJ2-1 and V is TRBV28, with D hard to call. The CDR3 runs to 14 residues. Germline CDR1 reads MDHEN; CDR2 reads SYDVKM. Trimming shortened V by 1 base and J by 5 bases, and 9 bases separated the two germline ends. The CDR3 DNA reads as TGTGCCAGCAGTTTATTGGTTGGCAACAATGAGCAGTTCTTC. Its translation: CASSLLVGNNEQFF.

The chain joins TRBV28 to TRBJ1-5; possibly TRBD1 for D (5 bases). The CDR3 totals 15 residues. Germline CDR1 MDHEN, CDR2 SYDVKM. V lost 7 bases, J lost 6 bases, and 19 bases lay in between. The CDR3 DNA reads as TGTGCCAGCACCGTCCCGGGACGGGGTGGTCAGCCCCAGCATTTT. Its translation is CASTVPGRGGQPQHF.

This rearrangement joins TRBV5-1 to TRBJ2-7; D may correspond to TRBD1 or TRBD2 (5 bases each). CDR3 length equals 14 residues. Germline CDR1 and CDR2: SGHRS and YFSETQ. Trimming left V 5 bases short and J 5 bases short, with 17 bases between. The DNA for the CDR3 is TGCGCCAGCAGGCCGTGGCAGGGAGTGCACGAGCAGTACTTC. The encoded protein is CASRPWQGVHEQYF.

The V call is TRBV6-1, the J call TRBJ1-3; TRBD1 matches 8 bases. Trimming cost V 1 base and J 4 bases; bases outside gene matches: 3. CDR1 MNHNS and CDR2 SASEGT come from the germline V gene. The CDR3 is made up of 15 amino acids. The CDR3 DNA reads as TGTGCCAGCAGTGAAGGTGACAGGGGAGGAAACACCATATATTTT. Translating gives CASSEGDRGGNTIYF.

The CDR3 DNA sequence: TGTGCCAGCAGCGTATATAACAGGGCGAGTGGCTACACCTTC. Translating it yields CASSVYNRASGYTF. V is TRBV9 and J is TRBJ1-2; D is possibly TRBD1 (6 bases). The CDR3 runs to 14 residues. The germline CDR1 and CDR2 sequences are SGDLS and YYNGEE. V was cut by 1 base and J by 7 bases, with 14 bases left in between.

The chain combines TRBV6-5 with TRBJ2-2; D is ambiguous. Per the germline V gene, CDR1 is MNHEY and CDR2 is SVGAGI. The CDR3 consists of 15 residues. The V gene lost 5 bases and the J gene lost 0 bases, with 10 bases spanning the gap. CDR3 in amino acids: CASSNRETNTGELFF. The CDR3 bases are TGTGCCAGCAGTAATCGTGAGACGAACACCGGGGAGCTGTTTTTT.

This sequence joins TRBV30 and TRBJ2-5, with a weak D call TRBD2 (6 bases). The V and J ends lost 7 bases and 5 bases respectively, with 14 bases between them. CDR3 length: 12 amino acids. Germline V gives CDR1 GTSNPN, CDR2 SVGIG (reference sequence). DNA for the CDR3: TGTGCCTCCAGAGCGGGCGGGGAGACCCAGTACTTC. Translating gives CASRAGGETQYF.

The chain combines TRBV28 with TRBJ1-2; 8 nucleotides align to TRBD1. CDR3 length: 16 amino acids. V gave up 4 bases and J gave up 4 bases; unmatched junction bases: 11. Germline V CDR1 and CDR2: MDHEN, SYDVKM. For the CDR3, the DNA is TGTGCCAGCAGTTCACCCACGACAGGGGCAATCTATGGCTACACCTTC. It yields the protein CASSSPTTGAIYGYTF.

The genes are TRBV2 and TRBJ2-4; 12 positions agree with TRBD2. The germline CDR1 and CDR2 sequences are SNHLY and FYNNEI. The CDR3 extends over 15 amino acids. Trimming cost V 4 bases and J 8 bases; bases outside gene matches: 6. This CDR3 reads CASSVRTSGTDIQYF. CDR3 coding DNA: TGTGCCAGCAGTGTACGGACTAGCGGGACGGACATTCAGTACTTC.

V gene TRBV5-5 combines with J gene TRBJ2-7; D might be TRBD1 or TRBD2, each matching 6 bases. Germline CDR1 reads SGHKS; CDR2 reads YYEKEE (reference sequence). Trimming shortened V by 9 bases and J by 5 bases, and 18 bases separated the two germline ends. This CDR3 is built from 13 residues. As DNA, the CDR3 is TGTGCCACCCATGCCTGGGGGGCAGACGAGCAGTACTTC. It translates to CATHAWGADEQYF. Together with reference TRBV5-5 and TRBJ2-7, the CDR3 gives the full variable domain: DAGVTQSPTHLIKTRGQQVTLRCSPISGHKSVSWYQQVLGQGPQFIFQYYEKEERGRGNFPDRFSARQFPNYSSELNVNALLLGDSALYLCATHAWGADEQYFGPGTRLTVT.

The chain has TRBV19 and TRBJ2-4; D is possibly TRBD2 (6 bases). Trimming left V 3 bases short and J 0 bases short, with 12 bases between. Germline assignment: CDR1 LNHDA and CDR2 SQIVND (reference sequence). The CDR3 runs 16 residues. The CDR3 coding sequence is TGTGCCAGTAGTATCGGAGGGGCACTAGCCAAAAACATTCAGTACTTC. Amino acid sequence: CASSIGGALAKNIQYF.

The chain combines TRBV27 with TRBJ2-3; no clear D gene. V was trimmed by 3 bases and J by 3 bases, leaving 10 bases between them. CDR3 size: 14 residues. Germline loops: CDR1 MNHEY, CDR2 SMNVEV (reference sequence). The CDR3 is CASSLNRLTDTQYF. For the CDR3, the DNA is TGTGCCAGCAGTTTGAATCGGCTTACAGATACGCAGTATTTT.

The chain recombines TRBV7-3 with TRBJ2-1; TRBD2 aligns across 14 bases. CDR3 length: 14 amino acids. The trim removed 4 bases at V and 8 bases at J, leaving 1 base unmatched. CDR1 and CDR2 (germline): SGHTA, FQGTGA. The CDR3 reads CASSSTSGRDEQFF. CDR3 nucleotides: TGTGCCAGCAGCTCGACTAGCGGGAGGGATGAGCAGTTCTTC.

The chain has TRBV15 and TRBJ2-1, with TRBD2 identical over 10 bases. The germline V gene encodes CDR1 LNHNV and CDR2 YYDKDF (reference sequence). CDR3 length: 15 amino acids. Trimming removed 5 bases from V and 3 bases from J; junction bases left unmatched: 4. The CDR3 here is CATSRGTSDYNEQFF. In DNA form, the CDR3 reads TGTGCCACCAGCCGCGGGACTAGCGACTACAATGAGCAGTTCTTC.

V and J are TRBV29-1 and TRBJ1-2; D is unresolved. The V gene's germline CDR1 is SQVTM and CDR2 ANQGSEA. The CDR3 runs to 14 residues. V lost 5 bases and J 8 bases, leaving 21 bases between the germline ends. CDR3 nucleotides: TGCAGCGTTAGTACGTCCGCCGCCACTATGGGCTACACCTTC. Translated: CSVSTSAATMGYTF.

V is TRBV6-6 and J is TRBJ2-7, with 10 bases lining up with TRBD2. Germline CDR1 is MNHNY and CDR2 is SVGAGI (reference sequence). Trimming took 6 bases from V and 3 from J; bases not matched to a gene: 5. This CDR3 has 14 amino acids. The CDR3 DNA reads TGTGCCAGCAGAGACCGACTAGCGGGCTACGAGCAGTACTTC. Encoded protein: CASRDRLAGYEQYF.

This CDR3 is CASSKPSGGLEQFF. As DNA, the CDR3 is TGTGCCAGTAGTAAGCCTAGCGGGGGGCTTGAGCAGTTCTTC. The chain links TRBV19 to TRBJ2-1; TRBD2 agrees at 11 bases. There are 14 residues in the CDR3. V was clipped by 4 bases and J by 9 bases; unmatched bases: 5. CDR1 is LNHDA and CDR2 is SQIVND in the germline V gene (reference sequence).

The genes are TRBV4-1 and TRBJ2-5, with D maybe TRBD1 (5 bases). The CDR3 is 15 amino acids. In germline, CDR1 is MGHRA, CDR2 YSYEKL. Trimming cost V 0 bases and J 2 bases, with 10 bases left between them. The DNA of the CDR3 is TGCGCCAGCAGCCAAGAGGGGCAGCGTCAAGAGACCCAGTACTTC. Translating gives CASSQEGQRQETQYF.

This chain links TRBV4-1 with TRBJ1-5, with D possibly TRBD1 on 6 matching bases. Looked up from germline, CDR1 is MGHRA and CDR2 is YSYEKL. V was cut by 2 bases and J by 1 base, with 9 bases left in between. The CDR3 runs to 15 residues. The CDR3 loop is CASSQTGSSNQPQHF. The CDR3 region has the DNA TGCGCCAGCAGCCAAACAGGGTCGAGCAATCAGCCCCAGCATTTT.

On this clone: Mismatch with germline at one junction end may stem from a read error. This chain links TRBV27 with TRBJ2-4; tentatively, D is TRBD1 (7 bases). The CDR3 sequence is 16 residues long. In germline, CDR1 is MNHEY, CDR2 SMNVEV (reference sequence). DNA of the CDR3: TGTGCCAGCAGTCGATCGGGCGGGACAGCCAGAAACATTCAGTACTTC. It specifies CASSRSGGTARNIQYF.

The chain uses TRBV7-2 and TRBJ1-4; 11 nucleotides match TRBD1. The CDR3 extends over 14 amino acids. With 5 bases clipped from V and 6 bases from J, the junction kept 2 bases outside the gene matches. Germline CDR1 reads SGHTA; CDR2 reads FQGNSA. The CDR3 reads CASSRTGGDEKLFF. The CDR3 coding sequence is TGTGCCAGCAGCCGGACAGGGGGCGATGAAAAACTGTTTTTT.

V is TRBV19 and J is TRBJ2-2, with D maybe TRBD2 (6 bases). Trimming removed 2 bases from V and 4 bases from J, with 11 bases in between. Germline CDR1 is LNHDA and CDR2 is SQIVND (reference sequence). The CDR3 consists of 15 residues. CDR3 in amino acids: CASSINPGGTGELFF. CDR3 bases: TGTGCCAGTAGTATAAATCCCGGGGGCACCGGGGAGCTGTTTTTT.

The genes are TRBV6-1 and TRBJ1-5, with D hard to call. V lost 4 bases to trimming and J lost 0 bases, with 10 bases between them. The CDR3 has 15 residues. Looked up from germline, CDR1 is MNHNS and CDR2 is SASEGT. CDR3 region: CASSAWGDSNQPQHF. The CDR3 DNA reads TGTGCCAGCAGTGCTTGGGGAGATAGCAATCAGCCCCAGCATTTT.

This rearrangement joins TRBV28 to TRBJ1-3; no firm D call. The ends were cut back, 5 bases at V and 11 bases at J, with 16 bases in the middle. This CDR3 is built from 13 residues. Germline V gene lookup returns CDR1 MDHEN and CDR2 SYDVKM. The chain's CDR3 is CASSPGPELPIYF. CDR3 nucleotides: TGTGCCAGCAGTCCGGGTCCCGAATTACCCATATATTTT.

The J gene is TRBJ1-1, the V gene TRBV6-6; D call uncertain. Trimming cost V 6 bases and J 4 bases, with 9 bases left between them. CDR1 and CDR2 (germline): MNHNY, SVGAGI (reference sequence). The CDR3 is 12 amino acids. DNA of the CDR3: TGTGCCAGCAGGGTCGAGAGCACTGAAGCTTTCTTT. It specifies CASRVESTEAFF.

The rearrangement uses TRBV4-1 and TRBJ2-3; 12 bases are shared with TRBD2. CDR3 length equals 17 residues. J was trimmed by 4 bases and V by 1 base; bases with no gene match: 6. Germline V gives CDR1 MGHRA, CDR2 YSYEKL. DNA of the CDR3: TGCGCCAGCAGCCAAGGCCGAGCTAGCGGGAGGGCAGATACGCAGTATTTT. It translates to CASSQGRASGRADTQYF.